The present T cell receptor (beta chain) was sequenced within a study of CD8 T cells in ankylosing spondylitis. Overall study results and limits: Significant enrichment of disease-linked clones was reportedly seen in matched ankylosing spondylitis synovial fluid. About 8 highly homologous variants made up a TCR beta motif, and this motif appeared characteristic of ankylosing spondylitis blood. Earlier reports found some motif variants in synovial fluid and blood in reactive arthritis. The disease-linked clones had a CD8+ phenotype and low blood frequencies.

This clonotype has a handful of counts. Its antigen is as yet unknown. The germline V gene has CDR1 SGHRS and CDR2 YFSETQ. The V gene end was trimmed by 0 bases and the J gene end by 1 base; junction bases not matched to a gene: 6. The CDR3 runs to 16 residues. As the method for making TCR beta libraries, quantitative 5'-RACE with molecular barcodes was used. One entry per CDR3 protein results from TCRdb running MiXCR on the 5' RACE reads. The sample consists of approximately 400,000 distinct CDR3 sequences, 25% to 30% of them appearing once. The sequence derives from a male donor with ankylosing spondylitis. Sequencing was performed on blood, either unsorted or a sorted T cell fraction (not recorded which). This rearrangement joins TRBV5-1 to TRBJ2-7; 8 bases fit TRBD1. The CDR3 DNA reads as TGCGCCAGCAGCTTGGTCCCGGGACAGGTTTCCTACGAGCAGTACTTC. Its translation: CASSLVPGQVSYEQYF. Combining the CDR3 with reference TRBV5-1 and TRBJ2-7 gives the whole variable domain KAGVTQTPRYLIKTRGQQVTLSCSPISGHRSVSWYQQTPGQGLQFLFEYFSETQRNKGNFPGRFSGRQFSNSRSEMNVSTLELGDSALYLCASSLVPGQVSYEQYFGPGTRLTVT.